The entry below describes one TCR beta chain. This entry is derived from a study of cytomegalovirus exposure and HLA in healthy donors. Primers: 60 Vbeta forward and 13 Jbeta reverse. The data were produced by immunoSEQ multiplex PCR, yet TCRdb's version contains in-frame clones alone and is incomplete. Among 180,000 or so clones listed, 82% were seen once. Trimming removed 4 bases from V and 1 base from J; junction bases left unmatched: 4. The germline gives CDR1 SGHNT, CDR2 YYREEE (reference sequence). CDR3 length equals 15 residues. Sequencing used PBMCs. This receptor was identified in a woman aged 45-60 years in good health and CMV-seropositive. This sequence joins TRBV5-4 and TRBJ1-1, with 10 bases identical to TRBD1. The DNA for the CDR3 is TGTGCCAGCAGCCCCCGGACAGGGGGGAACACTGAAGCTTTCTTT. Amino acids: CASSPRTGGNTEAFF.